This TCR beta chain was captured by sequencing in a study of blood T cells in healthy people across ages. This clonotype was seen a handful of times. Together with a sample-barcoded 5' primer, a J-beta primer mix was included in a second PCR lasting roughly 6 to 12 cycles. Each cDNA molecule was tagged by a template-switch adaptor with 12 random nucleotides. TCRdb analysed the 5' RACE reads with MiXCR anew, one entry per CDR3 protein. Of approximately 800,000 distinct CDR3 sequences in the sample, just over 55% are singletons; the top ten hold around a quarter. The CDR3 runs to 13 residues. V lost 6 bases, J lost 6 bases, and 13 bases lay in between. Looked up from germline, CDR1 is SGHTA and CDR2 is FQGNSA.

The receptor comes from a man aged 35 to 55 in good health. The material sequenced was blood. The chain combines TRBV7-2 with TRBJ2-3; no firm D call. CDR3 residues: CASSPISGDTQYF. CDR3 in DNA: TGTGCCAGCAGTCCCATAAGTGGCGATACGCAGTATTTT.